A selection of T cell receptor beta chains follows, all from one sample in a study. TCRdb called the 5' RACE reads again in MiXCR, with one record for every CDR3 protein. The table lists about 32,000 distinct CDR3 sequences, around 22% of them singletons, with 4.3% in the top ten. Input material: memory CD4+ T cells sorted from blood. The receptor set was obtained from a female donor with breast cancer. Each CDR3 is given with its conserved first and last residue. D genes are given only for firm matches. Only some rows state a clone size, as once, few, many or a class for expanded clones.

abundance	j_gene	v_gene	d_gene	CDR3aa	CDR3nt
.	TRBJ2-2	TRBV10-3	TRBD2	CAISDWGLAGGNTGELFF	TGTGCCATCAGTGACTGGGGACTAGCGGGAGGAAACACCGGGGAGCTGTTTTTT
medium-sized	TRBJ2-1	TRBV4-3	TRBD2	CASSQETTSGYNEQFF	TGCGCCAGCAGCCAAGAAACGACTAGCGGGTACAATGAGCAGTTCTTC
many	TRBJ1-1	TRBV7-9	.	CASSSRTATPEAFF	TGTGCCAGCAGCTCCCGGACGGCAACCCCTGAAGCTTTCTTT
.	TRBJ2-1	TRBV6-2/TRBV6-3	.	CTSWGGGSYNEQFF	TGTACCAGCTGGGGAGGGGGCTCCTACAATGAGCAGTTCTTC
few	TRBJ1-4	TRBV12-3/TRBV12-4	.	CASSLVGGFNEKLFF	TGTGCCAGCAGTTTGGTGGGGGGTTTTAATGAAAAACTGTTTTTT
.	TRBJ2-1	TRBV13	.	CASSLEQENNEQFF	TGTGCCAGCAGCTTAGAGCAGGAGAACAATGAGCAGTTCTTC
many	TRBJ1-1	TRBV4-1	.	CASSRRFGQLNTEAFF	TGCGCCAGCAGCCGCCGATTTGGACAGCTGAACACTGAAGCTTTCTTT
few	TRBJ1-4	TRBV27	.	CASSTYGGRKLFF	TGTGCCAGCAGTACTTACGGAGGGAGGAAACTGTTTTTT
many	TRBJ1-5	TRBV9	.	CASGLGTPNQPQHF	TGTGCCAGCGGGCTCGGGACACCCAATCAGCCCCAGCATTTT
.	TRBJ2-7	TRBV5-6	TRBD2	CASSMGLGEGEQYF	TGTGCCAGCAGCATGGGGTTAGGGGAGGGGGAGCAGTACTTC
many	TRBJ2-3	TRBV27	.	CASRAGDTQYF	TGTGCCAGCAGGGCAGGAGATACGCAGTATTTT
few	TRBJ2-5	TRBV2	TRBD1	CASKLGTGGETQYF	TGTGCCAGCAAACTAGGGACAGGGGGAGAGACCCAGTACTTC
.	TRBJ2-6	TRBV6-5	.	CASSYGGANLLTF	TGTGCCAGCAGTTACGGTGGGGCCAACCTCCTGACTTTC
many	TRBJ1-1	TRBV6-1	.	CASSEWLGKNTEAFF	TGTGCCAGCAGTGAATGGCTGGGGAAGAACACTGAAGCTTTCTTT
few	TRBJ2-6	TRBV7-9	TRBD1	CASSPSDRVSGANVLTF	TGTGCCAGCAGTCCCTCGGACAGGGTCTCTGGGGCCAACGTCCTGACTTTC
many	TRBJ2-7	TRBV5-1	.	CASSYTGYEQYF	TGCGCCAGCAGCTATACAGGCTACGAGCAGTACTTC
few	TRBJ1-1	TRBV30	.	CAWSGGPEAFF	TGTGCCTGGAGTGGTGGGCCTGAAGCTTTCTTT
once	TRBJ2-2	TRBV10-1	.	CASSARGPDTGELFF	TGCGCCAGCAGTGCCAGAGGCCCGGACACCGGGGAGCTGTTTTTT
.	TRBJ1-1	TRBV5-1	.	CASTRGTSNTEAFF	TGCGCCAGCACCCGAGGGACATCCAACACTGAAGCTTTCTTT
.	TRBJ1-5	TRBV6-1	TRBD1	CASGVDRGDNQPQHF	TGTGCCAGCGGAGTAGACAGGGGAGACAATCAGCCCCAGCATTTT
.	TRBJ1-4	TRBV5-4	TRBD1	CASSCTQQGAINEKLFF	TGTGCCAGCAGCTGCACCCAACAGGGGGCGATTAATGAAAAACTGTTTTTT
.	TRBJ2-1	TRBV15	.	CATSDREDNEQFF	TGTGCCACCAGCGACAGGGAGGACAATGAGCAGTTCTTC
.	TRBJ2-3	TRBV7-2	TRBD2	CASSLGFAREWGTQYF	TGTGCCAGCAGCTTAGGTTTTGCGCGGGAGTGGGGTACGCAGTATTTT
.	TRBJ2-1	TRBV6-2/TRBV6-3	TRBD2	CASSLRDYYNEQFF	TGTGCCAGCAGCCTCCGGGACTACTACAATGAGCAGTTCTTC
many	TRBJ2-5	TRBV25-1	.	CASTRDLETQYF	TGTGCCAGCACGAGGGATTTGGAGACCCAGTACTTC
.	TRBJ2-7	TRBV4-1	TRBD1	CASSPLPGQVNEQYF	TGCGCCAGCAGCCCCTTACCGGGACAGGTCAACGAGCAGTACTTC
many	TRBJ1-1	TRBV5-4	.	CASSKPPDTEAFF	TGTGCCAGCAGTAAACCTCCCGACACTGAAGCTTTCTTT
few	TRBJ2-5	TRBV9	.	CASSVEGETQYF	TGTGCCAGCAGCGTAGAGGGGGAGACCCAGTACTTC
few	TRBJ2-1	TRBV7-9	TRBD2	CASSASSGGYNEQFF	TGTGCCAGCAGCGCCTCTAGCGGGGGGTACAATGAGCAGTTCTTC
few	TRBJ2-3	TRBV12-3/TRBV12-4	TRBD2	CASSPGLGGGQNTQYF	TGTGCCAGCAGTCCCGGCTTAGGCGGGGGGCAAAATACGCAGTATTTT
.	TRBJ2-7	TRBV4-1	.	CASSQATYYEQYF	TGCGCCAGCAGCCAAGCGACTTACTACGAGCAGTACTTC
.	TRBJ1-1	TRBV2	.	CASSEGTGNTEAFF	TGTGCCAGCAGCGAAGGGACGGGCAACACTGAAGCTTTCTTT
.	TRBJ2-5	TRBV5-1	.	CASSEGGQETQYF	TGCGCCAGCAGCGAGGGGGGCCAAGAGACCCAGTACTTC
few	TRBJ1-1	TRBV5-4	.	CASSLGPREAFF	TGTGCCAGCAGCTTGGGACCTAGGGAAGCTTTCTTT
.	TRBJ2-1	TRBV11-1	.	CASSLVRDEQFF	TGTGCCAGCAGCTTAGTTCGCGATGAGCAGTTCTTC